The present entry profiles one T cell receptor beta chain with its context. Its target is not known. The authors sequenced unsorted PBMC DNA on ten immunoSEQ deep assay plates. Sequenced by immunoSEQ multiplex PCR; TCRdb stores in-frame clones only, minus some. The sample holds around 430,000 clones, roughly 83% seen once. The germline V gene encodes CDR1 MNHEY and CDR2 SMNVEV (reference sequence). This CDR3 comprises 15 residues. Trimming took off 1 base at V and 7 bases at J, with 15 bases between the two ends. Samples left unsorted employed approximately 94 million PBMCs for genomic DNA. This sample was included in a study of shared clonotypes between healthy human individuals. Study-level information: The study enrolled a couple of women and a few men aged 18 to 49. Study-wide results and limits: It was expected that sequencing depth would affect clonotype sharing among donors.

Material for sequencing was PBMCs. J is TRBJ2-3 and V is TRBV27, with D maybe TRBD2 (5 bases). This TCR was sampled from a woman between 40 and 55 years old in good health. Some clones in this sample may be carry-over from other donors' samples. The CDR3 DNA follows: TGTGCCAGCAGTTTATTCGGGGTCTCTCCCAATACGCAGTATTTT. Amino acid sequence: CASSLFGVSPNTQYF.